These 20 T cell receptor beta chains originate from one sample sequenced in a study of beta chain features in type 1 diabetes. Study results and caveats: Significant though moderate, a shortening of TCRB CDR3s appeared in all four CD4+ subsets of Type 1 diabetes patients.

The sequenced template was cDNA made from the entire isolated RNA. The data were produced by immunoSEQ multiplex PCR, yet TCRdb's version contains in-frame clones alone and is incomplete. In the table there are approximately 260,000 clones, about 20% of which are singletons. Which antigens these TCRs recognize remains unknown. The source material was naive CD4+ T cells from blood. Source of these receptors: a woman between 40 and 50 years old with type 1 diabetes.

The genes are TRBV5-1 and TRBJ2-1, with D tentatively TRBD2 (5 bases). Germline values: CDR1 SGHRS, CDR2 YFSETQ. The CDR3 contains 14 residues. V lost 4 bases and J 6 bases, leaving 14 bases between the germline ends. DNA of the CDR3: TGCGCCAGCAGCGAGGGCCCCTCGGTCAATGAGCAGTTCTTC. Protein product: CASSEGPSVNEQFF.

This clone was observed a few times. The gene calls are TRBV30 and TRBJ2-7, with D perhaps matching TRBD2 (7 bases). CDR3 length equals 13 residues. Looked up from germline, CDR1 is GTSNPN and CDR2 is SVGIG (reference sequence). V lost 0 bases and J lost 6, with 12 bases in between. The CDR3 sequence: CAWSVQGLREQYF. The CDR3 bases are TGTGCCTGGAGTGTACAGGGACTACGCGAGCAGTACTTC.

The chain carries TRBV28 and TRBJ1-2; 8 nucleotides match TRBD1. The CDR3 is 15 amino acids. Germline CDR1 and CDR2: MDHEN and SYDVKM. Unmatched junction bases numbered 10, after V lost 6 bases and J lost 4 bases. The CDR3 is CASSISGGMGYGYTF. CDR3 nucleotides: TGTGCCAGCAGCATATCAGGGGGCATGGGCTATGGCTACACCTTC.

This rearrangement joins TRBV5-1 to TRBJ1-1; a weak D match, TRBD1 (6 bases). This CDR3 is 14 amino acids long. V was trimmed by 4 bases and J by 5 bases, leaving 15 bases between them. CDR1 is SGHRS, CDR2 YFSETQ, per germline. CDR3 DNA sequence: TGCGCCAGCAGCCCTGGGACAACGCCGACTGAAGCTTTCTTT. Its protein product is CASSPGTTPTEAFF.

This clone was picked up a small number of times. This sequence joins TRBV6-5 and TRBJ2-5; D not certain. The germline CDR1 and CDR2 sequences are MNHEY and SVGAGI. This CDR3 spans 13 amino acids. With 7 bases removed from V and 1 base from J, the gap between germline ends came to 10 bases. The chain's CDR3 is CASMSAVQETQYF. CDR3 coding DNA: TGTGCCAGCATGAGCGCCGTCCAAGAGACCCAGTACTTC.

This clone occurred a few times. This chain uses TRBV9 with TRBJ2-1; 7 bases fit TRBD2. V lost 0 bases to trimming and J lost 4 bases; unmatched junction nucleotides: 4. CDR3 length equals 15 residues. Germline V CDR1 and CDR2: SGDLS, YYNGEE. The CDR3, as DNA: TGTGCCAGCAGCGTAGTGACGGGGGGATACAATGAGCAGTTCTTC. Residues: CASSVVTGGYNEQFF.

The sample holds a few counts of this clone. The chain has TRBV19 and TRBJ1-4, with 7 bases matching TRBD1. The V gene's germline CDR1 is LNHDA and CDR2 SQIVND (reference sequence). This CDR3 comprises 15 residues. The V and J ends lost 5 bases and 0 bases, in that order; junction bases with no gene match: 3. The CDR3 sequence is CASSPGTATNEKLFF. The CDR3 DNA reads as TGTGCCAGTAGTCCCGGGACAGCAACTAATGAAAAACTGTTTTTT.

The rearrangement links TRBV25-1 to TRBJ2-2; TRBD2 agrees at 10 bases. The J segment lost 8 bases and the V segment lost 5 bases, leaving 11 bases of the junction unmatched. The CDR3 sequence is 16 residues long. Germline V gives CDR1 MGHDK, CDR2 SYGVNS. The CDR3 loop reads CASSTRSGGARGELFF. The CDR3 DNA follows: TGTGCCAGCAGTACCCGCAGCGGGGGGGCCCGAGGGGAGCTGTTTTTT.

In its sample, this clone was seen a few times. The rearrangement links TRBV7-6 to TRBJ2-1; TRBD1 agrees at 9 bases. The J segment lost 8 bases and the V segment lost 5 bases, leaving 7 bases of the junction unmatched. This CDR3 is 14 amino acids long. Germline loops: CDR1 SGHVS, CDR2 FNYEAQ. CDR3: CASSPGQGWDEQFF. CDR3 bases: TGTGCCAGCAGCCCCGGACAGGGGTGGGATGAGCAGTTCTTC.

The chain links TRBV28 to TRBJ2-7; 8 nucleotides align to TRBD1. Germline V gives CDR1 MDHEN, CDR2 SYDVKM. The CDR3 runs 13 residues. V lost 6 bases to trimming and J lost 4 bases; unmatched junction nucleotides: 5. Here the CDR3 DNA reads TGTGCCAGCAGGGCGGGACAGGCATACGAGCAGTACTTC. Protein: CASRAGQAYEQYF.

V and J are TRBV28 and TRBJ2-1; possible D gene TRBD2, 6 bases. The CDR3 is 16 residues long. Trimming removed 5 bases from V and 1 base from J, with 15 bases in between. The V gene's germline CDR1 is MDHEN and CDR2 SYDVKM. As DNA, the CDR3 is TGTGCCAGCAGTCCCCACTGGGGGGAGTCCTACAATGAGCAGTTCTTC. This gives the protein CASSPHWGESYNEQFF.

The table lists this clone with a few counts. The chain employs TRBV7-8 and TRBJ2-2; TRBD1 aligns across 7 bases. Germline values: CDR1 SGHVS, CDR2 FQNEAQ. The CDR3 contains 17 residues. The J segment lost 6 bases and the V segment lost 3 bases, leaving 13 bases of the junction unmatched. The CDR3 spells CASSFPGQSVTPGELFF. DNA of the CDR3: TGTGCCAGCAGCTTCCCGGGACAGTCCGTTACTCCCGGGGAGCTGTTTTTT.

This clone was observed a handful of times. The CDR3 protein is CASSSTGGSGYGYTF. In nucleotides, the CDR3 is TGTGCCAGCAGCTCTACAGGGGGCTCGGGCTATGGCTACACCTTC. The genes are TRBV7-3 and TRBJ1-2; 9 nucleotides line up with TRBD1. Germline V gene sequence: CDR1 SGHTA, CDR2 FQGTGA. V trimming: 4 bases; J trimming: 4 bases; junction bases outside the gene matches: 7. The CDR3 totals 15 residues.

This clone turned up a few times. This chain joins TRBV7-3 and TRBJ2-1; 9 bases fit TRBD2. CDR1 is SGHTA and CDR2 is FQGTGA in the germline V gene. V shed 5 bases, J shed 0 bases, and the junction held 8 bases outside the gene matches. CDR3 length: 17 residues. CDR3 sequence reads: CASSPRGSGGSYNEQFF. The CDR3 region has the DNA TGTGCCAGCAGCCCCCGAGGTAGCGGGGGCTCCTACAATGAGCAGTTCTTC.

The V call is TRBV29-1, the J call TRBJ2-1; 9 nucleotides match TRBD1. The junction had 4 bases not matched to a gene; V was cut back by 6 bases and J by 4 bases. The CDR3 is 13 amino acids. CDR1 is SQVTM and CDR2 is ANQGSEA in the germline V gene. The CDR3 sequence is CSVHRGPYNEQFF. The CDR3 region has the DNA TGCAGCGTCCACAGGGGGCCGTACAATGAGCAGTTCTTC.

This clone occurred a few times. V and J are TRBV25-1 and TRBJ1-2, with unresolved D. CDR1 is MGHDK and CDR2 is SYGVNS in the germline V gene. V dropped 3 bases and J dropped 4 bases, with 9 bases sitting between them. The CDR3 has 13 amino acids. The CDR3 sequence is CASSDSTFYGYTF. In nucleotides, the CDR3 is TGTGCCAGCAGTGATTCGACTTTCTATGGCTACACCTTC.

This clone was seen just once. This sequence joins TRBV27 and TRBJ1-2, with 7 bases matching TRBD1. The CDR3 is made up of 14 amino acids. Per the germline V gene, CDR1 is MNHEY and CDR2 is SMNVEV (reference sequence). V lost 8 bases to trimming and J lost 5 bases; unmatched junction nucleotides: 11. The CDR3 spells CASSSRDRIYGYTF. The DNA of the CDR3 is TGTGCCAGCTCCTCAAGGGACAGAATATATGGCTACACCTTC.

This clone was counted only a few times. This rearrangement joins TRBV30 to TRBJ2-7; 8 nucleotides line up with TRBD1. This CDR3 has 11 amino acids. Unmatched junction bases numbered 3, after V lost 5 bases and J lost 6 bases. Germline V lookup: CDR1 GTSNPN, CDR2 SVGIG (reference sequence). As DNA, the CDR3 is TGTGCCTGGCGAACAGGGGGCGAGCAGTACTTC. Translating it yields CAWRTGGEQYF.

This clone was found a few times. Here the CDR3 DNA reads TGTGCCAGCAGTTCGACTAGCGGCTCCTACGAGCAGTACTTC. Protein product: CASSSTSGSYEQYF. The chain recombines TRBV27 with TRBJ2-7, with 9 positions matching TRBD2. The CDR3 is 14 amino acids. CDR1 is MNHEY, CDR2 SMNVEV, per germline (reference sequence). The V gene end was trimmed by 4 bases and the J gene end by 0 bases; junction bases not matched to a gene: 1.

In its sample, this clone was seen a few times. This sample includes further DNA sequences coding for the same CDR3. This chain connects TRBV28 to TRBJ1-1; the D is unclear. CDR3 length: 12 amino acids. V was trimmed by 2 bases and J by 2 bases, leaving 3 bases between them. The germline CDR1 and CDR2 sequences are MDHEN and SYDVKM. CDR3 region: CASSLRNTEAFF. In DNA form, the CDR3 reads TGTGCCAGCAGTTTACGTAACACTGAAGCTTTCTTT. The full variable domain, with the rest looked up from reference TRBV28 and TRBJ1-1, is DVKVTQSSRYLVKRTGEKVFLECVQDMDHENMFWYRQDPGLGLRLIYFSYDVKMKEKGDIPEGYSVSREKKERFSLILESASTNQTSMYLCASSLRNTEAFFGQGTRLTVV.